The present entry profiles one TCR beta chain with its context. Its antigen is not identified. Lesional scalp punch biopsies and peripheral blood came from alopecia areata patients. Germline CDR1 PRHDT, CDR2 FYEKMQ (reference sequence). The CDR3 has 13 amino acids. The V end was cut by 3 bases, the J end by 6 bases, with 10 bases between. The record originates from a study of CD8+ T cells in alopecia areata. Across the study: Tofacitinib lasted 6 to 18 months, then 6 months off drug. Points from the study as a whole: Greater clonality was observed in lesional scalp samples, especially alopecia totalis/universalis, versus normal scalp. Sequencing of scalp tissue also captures the resident alphabeta T cells of normal skin.

The authors extracted RNA and reverse transcribed it into cDNA as the sequencing template. Data came from immunoSEQ multiplex PCR; TCRdb stores just in-frame clones and leaves some out. The profile shows about 150,000 clones, 40% to 60% of them singletons. The sample was CD8+ T cells sorted from blood, taken at week 0. The rearrangement links TRBV13 to TRBJ2-3; D ambiguous. This TCR was sampled from a human donor with alopecia areata. The CDR3 sequence is CASSFPSSDTQYF. The CDR3 coding sequence is TGTGCCAGCAGCTTCCCTAGTTCTGATACGCAGTATTTT.